The rows below give T cell receptor beta chains drawn from one sample of a study of T cell responses to AZD1222 COVID-19 vaccine. Sequencing was performed with immunoSEQ multiplex PCR; in TCRdb, only in-frame clones are kept and a portion is missing. This table has about 130,000 clones, approximately 87% appearing once. The material sequenced was peripheral blood, taken on day 0 of AZD1222 vaccination. All receptors come from an adult in good health. The CDR3 runs from the conserved cysteine through the conserved F or W. A D gene is named only where the DNA matches it firmly. Rows may omit the clone size; those that give it use once, few, many or a size class.

j_call d_call cdr3_length v_call clone_size cdr3_aa cdr3_nt
TRBJ1-2 . 19 TRBV10-3 . CAISEFSTANPTSTGGYTF TGTGCCATCAGTGAATTTTCGACAGCTAATCCAACATCAACGGGGGGCTACACCTTC
TRBJ2-5 . 13 TRBV3-1/TRBV3-2 few CASSQEPQKTQYF TGTGCCAGCAGCCAAGAACCCCAGAAGACCCAGTACTTC
TRBJ1-2 TRBD1 16 TRBV30 . CAWREIDRGRNYGYTF TGTGCCTGGAGGGAGATCGACAGGGGGCGTAACTATGGCTACACCTTC
TRBJ1-5 . 12 TRBV7-8 . CASSPGGQPQHF TGTGCCAGCAGCCCTGGTGGACAGCCCCAGCATTTT
TRBJ2-3 . 14 TRBV3-1/TRBV3-2 . CASSQNRGGDTQYF TGTGCCAGCAGCCAAAACAGGGGGGGAGATACGCAGTATTTT
TRBJ2-5 . 13 TRBV5-1 . CASSLSIEETQYF TGCGCCAGCAGCTTGTCTATTGAGGAGACCCAGTACTTC
TRBJ2-7 TRBD1 15 TRBV18 . CASSPTSGTGVEQYF TGTGCCAGCTCACCAACGTCCGGGACAGGGGTCGAGCAGTACTTC
TRBJ2-2 TRBD1 15 TRBV24-1 . CATSDSTGLTGELFF TGTGCCACCAGTGACTCGACAGGGCTCACCGGGGAGCTGTTTTTT
TRBJ2-7 . 12 TRBV2 . CASSKQDYEQYF TGTGCCAGCAGTAAACAGGATTACGAGCAGTACTTC
TRBJ1-1 . 17 TRBV19 . CASSIPSDPILNTEAFF TGTGCCAGTAGTATCCCTTCGGACCCGATACTGAACACTGAAGCTTTCTTT
TRBJ2-1 . 12 TRBV7-2 . CASSLAVREQFF TGTGCCAGCAGCTTAGCAGTGAGGGAGCAGTTCTTC
TRBJ2-1 TRBD2 15 TRBV27 . CASSFSGRAVDEQFF TGTGCCAGCAGTTTTAGCGGGAGGGCCGTCGATGAGCAGTTCTTC
TRBJ1-4 . 15 TRBV19 . CASSATLTGGEKLFF TGTGCCAGTAGTGCGACACTTACTGGGGGTGAAAAACTGTTTTTT
TRBJ2-2 . 15 TRBV5-5 . CASSPEASNTGELFF TGTGCCAGCAGCCCTGAGGCTTCGAACACCGGGGAGCTGTTTTTT
TRBJ2-7 TRBD2 16 TRBV19 . CASSPTLAGDYYEQYF TGTGCCAGTAGTCCCACCCTAGCGGGCGACTACTACGAGCAGTACTTC
TRBJ2-2 TRBD1 15 TRBV4-1 . CASRNLTGITGELFF TGCGCCAGCAGGAACTTGACAGGGATCACCGGGGAGCTGTTTTTT
TRBJ2-1 . 16 TRBV11-3 . CASSLDSSHTYNEQFF TGTGCCAGCAGCTTAGATTCTAGCCACACGTACAATGAGCAGTTCTTC
TRBJ2-7 TRBD2 15 TRBV5-1 few CASSLVRRGVYEQYF TGCGCCAGCAGCTTGGTTCGGCGGGGGGTCTACGAGCAGTACTTC
TRBJ1-2 . 13 TRBV29-1 . CSVEGGVGYSYTF TGCAGCGTTGAAGGTGGGGTGGGGTACAGCTACACCTTC
TRBJ2-2 . 14 TRBV23-1 . CASRCRGDTGELFF TGCGCCAGCAGGTGCAGGGGAGACACCGGGGAGCTGTTTTTT
TRBJ2-5 . 16 TRBV7-3 . CASSSWGGAVQETQYF TGTGCCAGCAGCTCCTGGGGCGGGGCAGTACAAGAGACCCAGTACTTC
TRBJ1-1 . 19 TRBV28 . CASRLIDNFGGWAYTEAFF TGTGCCAGCAGGTTAATTGACAATTTCGGGGGCTGGGCGTACACTGAAGCTTTCTTT
TRBJ2-7 . 14 TRBV7-2 . CASSTSWGGVEQYF TGTGCCAGCAGCACTAGCTGGGGAGGTGTCGAGCAGTACTTC
TRBJ2-3 TRBD1 15 TRBV2 . CASSRDRGRTDTQYF TGTGCCAGCAGTCGGGACAGGGGGCGAACAGATACGCAGTATTTT
TRBJ2-7 TRBD1 13 TRBV11-3 . CASSRTGAYEQYF TGTGCCAGCAGCCGGACAGGAGCCTACGAGCAGTACTTC
TRBJ2-7 TRBD2 15 TRBV6-4 . CARPGGLAGGYEQYF TGTGCCAGGCCCGGTGGACTAGCGGGGGGCTACGAGCAGTACTTC
TRBJ1-2 . 14 TRBV6-5 . CAGSYLSGGYGYTF TGTGCCGGTTCTTACCTCAGCGGTGGCTATGGCTACACCTTC
TRBJ2-1 . 16 TRBV5-1 . CASSLDLRSSYNEQFF TGCGCCAGCAGCTTGGATTTGAGGAGCTCCTACAATGAGCAGTTCTTC
TRBJ1-1 . 11 TRBV29-1 . CSVTWDLEAFF TGCAGCGTGACCTGGGATTTGGAAGCTTTCTTT
TRBJ1-1 . 13 TRBV5-4 . CASSLPQATEAFF TGTGCCAGCAGCTTACCCCAGGCAACTGAAGCTTTCTTT
TRBJ2-2 . 14 TRBV7-2 . CASSLQGSAGELFF TGTGCCAGCAGCTTGCAGGGAAGCGCCGGGGAGCTGTTTTTT
TRBJ1-4 . 15 TRBV30 . CAWSGKGTIIEKLFF TGTGCCTGGAGTGGGAAGGGGACGATTATCGAAAAACTGTTTTTT
TRBJ1-3 . 17 TRBV15 . CATTRPWGSNSGNTIYF TGTGCCACCACTCGGCCCTGGGGAAGTAACTCTGGAAACACCATATATTTT
TRBJ1-1 TRBD1 17 TRBV19 . CASISSVPGGRSTEAFF TGTGCCAGTATTTCCTCAGTCCCAGGGGGAAGGAGCACTGAAGCTTTCTTT
TRBJ1-2 . 13 TRBV6-5 . CASRASQGYGYTF TGTGCCAGCAGAGCTTCACAGGGCTATGGCTACACCTTC
TRBJ2-2 . 14 TRBV7-8 many CASSFSGPRGELFF TGTGCCAGCAGCTTCTCGGGCCCGAGGGGGGAGCTGTTTTTT
TRBJ2-5 . 14 TRBV7-2 . CASSYRWGGETQYF TGTGCCAGCAGCTACAGGTGGGGCGGAGAGACCCAGTACTTC
TRBJ1-2 . 15 TRBV19 . CASSAAPGYHYGYTF TGTGCCAGTAGTGCCGCCCCGGGCTATCACTATGGCTACACCTTC
TRBJ1-3 . 13 TRBV18 . CASSPGGGNTIYF TGTGCCAGCTCACCTGGGGGAGGAAACACCATATATTTT
TRBJ2-1 TRBD1 16 TRBV4-3 . CASSQVQGTGYNEQFF TGCGCCAGCAGCCAAGTGCAGGGGACAGGGTACAATGAGCAGTTCTTC
TRBJ1-1 . 14 TRBV19 . CASSLKTGNTEAFF TGTGCCAGTAGTTTAAAGACGGGAAACACTGAAGCTTTCTTT
TRBJ2-1 . 14 TRBV7-2 once CASSPRDGNNEQFF TGTGCCAGCAGCCCCCGGGACGGAAACAATGAGCAGTTCTTC
TRBJ1-2 . 14 TRBV19 once CASSIGITDYGYTF TGTGCCAGTAGTATCGGTATCACGGACTATGGCTACACCTTC
TRBJ2-2 . 13 TRBV3-1/TRBV3-2 . CASSQAGGGELFF TGTGCCAGCAGCCAAGCCGGGGGCGGGGAGCTGTTTTTT
TRBJ2-7 TRBD1 15 TRBV27 few CASSFLRTGSGEQYF TGTGCCAGCAGTTTCCTCCGGACAGGGTCCGGCGAGCAGTACTTC
TRBJ1-1 . 14 TRBV7-9 . CASSFEGRNTEAFF TGTGCCAGCAGCTTCGAGGGGCGGAACACTGAAGCTTTCTTT
TRBJ2-7 TRBD2 11 TRBV27 . CAIPLAGQPSF TGTGCCATCCCCCTAGCGGGACAGCCGAGCTTC
TRBJ2-2 . 14 TRBV12-5 few CASALGHSTGELFF TGTGCTAGTGCCCTCGGACACTCCACCGGGGAGCTGTTTTTT
TRBJ1-2 TRBD1 14 TRBV5-1 . CASSSGTGYDGYTF TGCGCCAGCAGCTCCGGGACAGGGTATGATGGCTACACCTTC
TRBJ1-2 TRBD1 14 TRBV23-1 . CASSQSDRAYGYTF TGCGCCAGCAGTCAATCGGACAGGGCCTATGGCTACACCTTC
TRBJ2-7 TRBD2 15 TRBV19 . CASSSGTSGTYEQYF TGTGCCAGTAGTAGCGGGACTAGCGGGACCTACGAGCAGTACTTC
TRBJ2-7 . 14 TRBV5-1 . CASSLALGSYEQYF TGCGCCAGCAGCTTGGCTCTAGGCTCCTACGAGCAGTACTTC
TRBJ2-5 TRBD1 14 TRBV2 . CASSPGTARETQYF TGTGCCAGCAGTCCAGGGACAGCCCGAGAGACCCAGTACTTC
TRBJ1-5 TRBD1 16 TRBV27 once CASSLGGQGNFQPQHF TGTGCCAGCAGTTTAGGGGGACAGGGGAATTTTCAGCCCCAGCATTTT
TRBJ1-1 TRBD1 14 TRBV5-1 once CASSYDRVNTEAFF TGCGCCAGCAGCTACGACAGGGTGAACACTGAAGCTTTCTTT